One and the same sample provided the 20 T cell receptor beta chains below, sequenced in a study of cytotoxic CD8 clonotypes in ibrutinib-treated CLL. Measured with immunoSEQ multiplex PCR; TCRdb has only the in-frame clones, and not every one. The sample has over 250,000 clones, approximately 76% seen once. Material: PBMCs, obtained at disease progression, from a patient treated with ibrutinib. Source of these receptors: a human donor with chronic lymphocytic leukemia.

In its sample, this clone was seen a few times. The chain couples TRBV7-9 to TRBJ1-5, with D possibly matching TRBD1 (6 bases). The V gene lost 10 bases and the J gene lost 6 bases, with 19 bases spanning the gap. The CDR3 is 14 residues long. Germline assignment: CDR1 SEHNR and CDR2 FQNEAQ (reference sequence). The CDR3 nucleotides read TGTGCCATCCAAAGCGGGGGGCTAGGTCAGCCCCAGCATTTT. This sequence encodes CAIQSGGLGQPQHF. The full variable domain, in which reference TRBV7-9 and TRBJ1-5 provide the parts outside the CDR3, is DTGVSQNPRHKITKRGQNVTFRCDPISEHNRLYWYRQTLGQGPEFLTYFQNEAQLEKSRLLSDRFSAERPKGSFSTLEIQRTEQGDSAMYLCAIQSGGLGQPQHFGDGTRLSIL.

The CDR3 here is CASSMGNSGNTIYF. In DNA form, the CDR3 reads TGTGCCAGCTCAATGGGGAACTCTGGAAACACCATATATTTT. The rearrangement uses TRBV19 and TRBJ1-3; D uncertain. The CDR3 consists of 14 residues. V gave up 9 bases and J gave up 0 bases, with 12 bases separating them. Germline lookup yields CDR1 LNHDA and CDR2 SQIVND (reference sequence).

The chain joins TRBV6-5 to TRBJ2-7; 8 bases are a match to TRBD1. CDR1 and CDR2 from the germline V gene are MNHEY and SVGAGI. With 6 bases clipped from V and 3 bases from J, the junction kept 7 bases outside the gene matches. The CDR3 covers 14 residues. The CDR3 loop is CASSLRTGGYEQYF. The CDR3, as DNA: TGTGCCAGCAGCCTAAGAACAGGGGGCTACGAGCAGTACTTC.

In this sample, this clone turned up a few times. This chain links TRBV11-2 with TRBJ1-2; D gene unclear. Germline CDR1 is SGHAT and CDR2 is FQNNGV. V was clipped by 8 bases and J by 0 bases, with 7 bases between them. The CDR3 loop spans 12 amino acids. The CDR3 is CASGPANYGYTF. Written as DNA, the CDR3 is TGTGCCAGCGGACCGGCTAACTATGGCTACACCTTC.

The V and J genes are TRBV5-1 and TRBJ2-1; tentatively, D is TRBD1 (6 bases). Trimming took 0 bases from V and 12 from J, leaving 13 bases between them. This CDR3 comprises 13 residues. Germline V gene lookup returns CDR1 SGHRS and CDR2 YFSETQ. CDR3 DNA sequence: TGCGCCAGCAGCTTGGCGACAGGTATGGGGCAGTTCTTC. Residues: CASSLATGMGQFF. The full variable domain, completed using reference TRBV5-1 and TRBJ2-1, is KAGVTQTPRYLIKTRGQQVTLSCSPISGHRSVSWYQQTPGQGLQFLFEYFSETQRNKGNFPGRFSGRQFSNSRSEMNVSTLELGDSALYLCASSLATGMGQFFGPGTRLTVL.

This clone was seen only a few times. The chain combines TRBV5-1 with TRBJ1-3, with D unclear. The CDR3 extends over 17 amino acids. Germline V gives CDR1 SGHRS, CDR2 YFSETQ. V shed 0 bases and J shed 0 bases, with 13 bases lying between them. CDR3 region: CASSLALGPTSGNTIYF. The CDR3, as DNA: TGCGCCAGCAGCTTGGCCCTCGGCCCTACCTCTGGAAACACCATATATTTT.

V usage is TRBV5-1 and J usage is TRBJ2-7; 7 positions agree with TRBD2. Germline V CDR1 and CDR2: SGHRS, YFSETQ. V lost 4 bases, J lost 0 bases, and 4 bases stayed unmatched. The CDR3 spans 14 residues. The CDR3, as DNA: TGCGCCAGCAGCCAGCGGGATAGCTCCTACGAGCAGTACTTC. This sequence encodes CASSQRDSSYEQYF. The full variable domain, its missing parts supplied by reference TRBV5-1 and TRBJ2-7, is KAGVTQTPRYLIKTRGQQVTLSCSPISGHRSVSWYQQTPGQGLQFLFEYFSETQRNKGNFPGRFSGRQFSNSRSEMNVSTLELGDSALYLCASSQRDSSYEQYFGPGTRLTVT.

This chain links TRBV28 with TRBJ2-1; maybe TRBD2 (7 bases). With 7 bases removed from V and 7 bases from J, the gap between germline ends came to 14 bases. Germline CDR1 is MDHEN and CDR2 is SYDVKM. This CDR3 has 13 residues. DNA for the CDR3: TGTGCCAGCATTCCAAGGGGGGGGAATGAGCAGTTCTTC. This sequence encodes CASIPRGGNEQFF.

The chain couples TRBV6-5 to TRBJ1-5; D is undetermined. The CDR3 totals 13 residues. Germline V gene lookup returns CDR1 MNHEY and CDR2 SVGAGI. Trimming took 5 bases from V and 5 from J, leaving 10 bases between them. CDR3 nucleotide sequence: TGTGCCAGCAGTGAAGAGAGGCATCAGCCCCAGCATTTT. Protein product: CASSEERHQPQHF.

This chain's CDR3 is CSVGATGAHEQYF. In DNA, the CDR3 is TGCAGCGTGGGGGCGACAGGGGCCCACGAGCAGTACTTC. The chain is built from TRBV29-1 and TRBJ2-7, with 8 bases that match TRBD1. The CDR3 has 13 residues. V gave up 6 bases and J gave up 5 bases; unmatched junction bases: 9. From germline, CDR1 is SQVTM and CDR2 ANQGSEA.

This clone was counted only a few times. The chain is built from TRBV28 and TRBJ1-5; perhaps TRBD1 as D (5 bases). V was shortened by 4 bases and J by 7 bases, with 14 bases between the two germline ends. The CDR3 extends over 14 amino acids. Germline V gene data show CDR1 as MDHEN and CDR2 as SYDVKM. Here the CDR3 reads CASSSTTWGQPQHF. The CDR3 DNA is TGTGCCAGCAGTTCGACGACCTGGGGGCAGCCCCAGCATTTT.

This chain links TRBV6-1 with TRBJ1-4, with D possibly TRBD1 on 5 matching bases. Per the germline V gene, CDR1 is MNHNS and CDR2 is SASEGT. The CDR3 contains 14 residues. With 8 bases removed from V and 7 bases from J, the gap between germline ends came to 17 bases. CDR3 coding DNA: TGTGCCAGCCTTTCCGGGACCGTGGCTGAAAAACTGTTTTTT. Its protein is CASLSGTVAEKLFF.

The rearrangement joins TRBV30 to TRBJ1-1, with 9 bases matching TRBD1. Germline V gives CDR1 GTSNPN, CDR2 SVGIG (reference sequence). CDR3 size: 15 residues. Trimming took 0 bases from V and 5 from J; bases not matched to a gene: 7. CDR3 nucleotides: TGTGCCTGGAGTGTACAACCCGGGACAGGGACTGAAGCTTTCTTT. Its translation is CAWSVQPGTGTEAFF.

The chain has TRBV10-3 and TRBJ2-2; 10 bases align to TRBD2. This CDR3 has 16 residues. Germline lookup yields CDR1 ENHRY and CDR2 SYGVKD. V shed 1 base and J 5 bases; nucleotides not matched to a gene: 4. The CDR3, as DNA: TGTGCCATCAGTGAGTACGGGACTAGCGCAACCGGGGAGCTGTTTTTT. It is translated as CAISEYGTSATGELFF.

The chain is built from TRBV2 and TRBJ2-5; 7 nucleotides line up with TRBD1. The CDR3 loop spans 13 amino acids. With V trimmed by 6 bases and J by 7 bases, 8 bases remained unmatched. In germline, CDR1 is SNHLY, CDR2 FYNNEI. In DNA, the CDR3 is TGTGCCAGCAGGCCCGGGACAGCCGGGACCCAGTACTTC. Its protein product is CASRPGTAGTQYF.

The rearrangement joins TRBV10-3 to TRBJ2-7; the D gene could be TRBD1 or TRBD2 (6 bases each). The CDR3 consists of 14 residues. CDR1 is ENHRY and CDR2 is SYGVKD in the germline V gene. V was cut by 8 bases and J by 6 bases, with 20 bases left in between. CDR3 in DNA: TGTGCCATCCAGCCGGGGGCCACAAGCGGCGAGCAGTACTTC. Translation: CAIQPGATSGEQYF.

The chain carries TRBV1 and TRBJ2-7; TRBD1, the D gene given by the table, was not confirmed from the DNA. TRBV1 is designated a pseudogene. The CDR3 is 15 residues long. CDR3 sequence reads: CTSSSTTGGGYEQYF. The DNA of the CDR3 is TGCACCAGCAGCTCAACGACAGGGGGAGGCTACGAGCAGTACTTC.

The chain couples TRBV27 to TRBJ2-7; 10 bases line up with TRBD1. Germline assignment: CDR1 MNHEY and CDR2 SMNVEV (reference sequence). V was clipped by 4 bases and J by 3 bases; unmatched bases: 6. The CDR3 is 15 amino acids. Here the CDR3 DNA reads TGTGCCAGCAGTTGGGGACAGGGGCTTGTCTACGAGCAGTACTTC. Translating gives CASSWGQGLVYEQYF.

The CDR3 sequence is CASSVGSSGAYYEQYF. Here the CDR3 DNA reads TGTGCCAGCAGCGTAGGTAGTAGCGGGGCCTACTACGAGCAGTACTTC. V gene TRBV9 combines with J gene TRBJ2-7; TRBD2 agrees at 8 bases. The CDR3 is made up of 16 amino acids. V lost 0 bases, J lost 3 bases, and 8 bases stayed unmatched. The germline V gene encodes CDR1 SGDLS and CDR2 YYNGEE.

The rearrangement uses TRBV9 and TRBJ2-2; TRBD2 agrees at 12 bases. V lost 4 bases to trimming and J lost 1 base; unmatched junction nucleotides: 5. Germline-derived CDR1 and CDR2 are SGDLS and YYNGEE. This CDR3 region has 17 residues. As DNA, the CDR3 is TGTGCCAGCAGCCCTGGGACTAGCGGGTTGAACACCGGGGAGCTGTTTTTT. This encodes CASSPGTSGLNTGELFF.